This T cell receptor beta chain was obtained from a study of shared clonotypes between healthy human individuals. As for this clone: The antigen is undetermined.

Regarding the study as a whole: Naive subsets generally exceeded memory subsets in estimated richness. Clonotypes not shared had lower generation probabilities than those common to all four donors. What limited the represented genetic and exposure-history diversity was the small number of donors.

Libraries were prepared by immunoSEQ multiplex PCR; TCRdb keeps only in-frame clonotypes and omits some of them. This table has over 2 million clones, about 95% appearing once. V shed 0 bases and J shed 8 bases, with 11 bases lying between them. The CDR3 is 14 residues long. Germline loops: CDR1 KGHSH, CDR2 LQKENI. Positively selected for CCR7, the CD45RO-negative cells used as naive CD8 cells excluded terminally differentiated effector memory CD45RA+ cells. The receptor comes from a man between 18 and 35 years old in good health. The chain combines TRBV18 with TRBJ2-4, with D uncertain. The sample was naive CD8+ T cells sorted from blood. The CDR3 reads CASSPPKRIDIQYF. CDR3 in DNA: TGTGCCAGCTCACCACCAAAGCGTATCGACATTCAGTACTTC.